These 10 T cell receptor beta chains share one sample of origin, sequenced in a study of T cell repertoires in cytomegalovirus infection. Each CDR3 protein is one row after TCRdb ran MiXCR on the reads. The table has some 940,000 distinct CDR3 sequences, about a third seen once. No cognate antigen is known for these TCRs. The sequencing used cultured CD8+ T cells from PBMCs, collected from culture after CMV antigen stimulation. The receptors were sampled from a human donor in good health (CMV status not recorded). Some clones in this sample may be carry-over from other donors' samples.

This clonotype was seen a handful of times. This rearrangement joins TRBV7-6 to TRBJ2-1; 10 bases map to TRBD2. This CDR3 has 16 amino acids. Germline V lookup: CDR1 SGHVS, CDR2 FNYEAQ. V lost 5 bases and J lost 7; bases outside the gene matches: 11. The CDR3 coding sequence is TGTGCCAGCAGCCCCTCGGTAGCGGGGGGTGCGAATGAGCAGTTCTTC. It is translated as CASSPSVAGGANEQFF.

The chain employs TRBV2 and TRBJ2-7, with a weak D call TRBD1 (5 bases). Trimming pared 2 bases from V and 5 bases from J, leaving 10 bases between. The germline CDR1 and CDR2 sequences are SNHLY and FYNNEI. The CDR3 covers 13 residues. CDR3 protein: CASSEWVGDEQYV. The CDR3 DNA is TGTGCCAGCAGTGAATGGGTAGGGGACGAGCAGTACGTC.

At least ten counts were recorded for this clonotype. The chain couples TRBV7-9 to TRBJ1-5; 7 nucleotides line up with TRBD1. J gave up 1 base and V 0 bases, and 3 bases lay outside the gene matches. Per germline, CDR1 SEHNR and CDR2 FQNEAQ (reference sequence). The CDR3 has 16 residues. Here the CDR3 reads CASSLARGKSNQPQHF. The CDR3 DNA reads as TGTGCCAGCAGCTTAGCCAGGGGGAAGAGCAATCAGCCCCAGCATTTT.

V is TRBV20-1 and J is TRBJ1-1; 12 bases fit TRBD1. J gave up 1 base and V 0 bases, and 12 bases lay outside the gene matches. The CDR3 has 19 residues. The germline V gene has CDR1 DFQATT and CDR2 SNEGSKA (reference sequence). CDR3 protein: CSARDLRDRGRVGNTEAFF. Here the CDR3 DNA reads TGCAGTGCTAGAGATCTCAGGGACAGGGGGCGAGTGGGGAACACTGAAGCTTTCTTT.

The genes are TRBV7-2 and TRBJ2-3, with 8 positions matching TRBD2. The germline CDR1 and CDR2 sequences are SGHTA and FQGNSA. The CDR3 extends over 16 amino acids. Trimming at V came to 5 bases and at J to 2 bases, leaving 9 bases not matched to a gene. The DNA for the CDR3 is TGTGCCAGCAGCCCACGGACTAGCTACTACACAGATACGCAGTATTTT. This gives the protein CASSPRTSYYTDTQYF. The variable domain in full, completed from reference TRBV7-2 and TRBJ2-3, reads GAGVSQSPSNKVTEKGKDVELRCDPISGHTALYWYRQSLGQGLEFLIYFQGNSAPDKSGLPSDRFSAERTGGSVSTLTIQRTQQEDSAVYLCASSPRTSYYTDTQYFGPGTRLTVL.

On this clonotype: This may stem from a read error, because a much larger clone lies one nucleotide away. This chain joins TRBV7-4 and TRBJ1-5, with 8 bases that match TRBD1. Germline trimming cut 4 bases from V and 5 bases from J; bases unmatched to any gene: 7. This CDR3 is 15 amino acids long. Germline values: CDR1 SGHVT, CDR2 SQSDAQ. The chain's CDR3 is CASSSTGDIYQPQHF. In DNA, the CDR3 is TGTGCCAGCAGCTCGACAGGGGACATTTATCAGCCCCAGCATTTT.

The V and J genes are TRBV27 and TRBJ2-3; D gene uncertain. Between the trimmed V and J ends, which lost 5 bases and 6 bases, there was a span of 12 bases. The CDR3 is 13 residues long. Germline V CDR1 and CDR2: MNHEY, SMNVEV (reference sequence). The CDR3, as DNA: TGTGCCAGCAGTGGGGTTGAGACGGATACGCAGTATTTT. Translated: CASSGVETDTQYF.

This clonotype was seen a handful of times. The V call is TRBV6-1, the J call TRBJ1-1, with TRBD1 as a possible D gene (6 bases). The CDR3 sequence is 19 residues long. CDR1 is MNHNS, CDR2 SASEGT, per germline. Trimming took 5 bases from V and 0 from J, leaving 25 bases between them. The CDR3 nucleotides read TGTGCCAGCAGTCCAAGCGTGGTCAGGGGTCCCCTCATGAACACTGAAGCTTTCTTT. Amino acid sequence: CASSPSVVRGPLMNTEAFF.

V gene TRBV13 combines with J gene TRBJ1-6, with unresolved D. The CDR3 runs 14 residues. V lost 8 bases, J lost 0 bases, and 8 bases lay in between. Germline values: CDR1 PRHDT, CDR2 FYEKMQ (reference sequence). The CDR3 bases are TGTGCCAGCGCTTTTAGCTCCTATAATTCACCCCTCCACTTT. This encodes CASAFSSYNSPLHF.

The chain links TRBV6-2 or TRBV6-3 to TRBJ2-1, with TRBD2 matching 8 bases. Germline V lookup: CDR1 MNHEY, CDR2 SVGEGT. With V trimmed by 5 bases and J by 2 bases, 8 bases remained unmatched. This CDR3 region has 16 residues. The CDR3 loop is CASSRPIAGPYNEQFF. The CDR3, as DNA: TGTGCCAGCAGTCGTCCAATAGCGGGGCCCTACAATGAGCAGTTCTTC.